This TCR beta chain is from a study of blood T cell repertoires in COVID-19. In the study overall: COVID-19 samples collected from the United States, Italy and Spain covered acute and convalescent phases. From T cells, B-cell-depleted T cells, or PBMCs came the material, which was cDNA or gDNA.

V trimming: 5 bases; J trimming: 7 bases; junction bases outside the gene matches: 11. From germline, CDR1 is LNHDA and CDR2 SQIVND (reference sequence). This CDR3 spans 15 amino acids. Participants were aged about 18 to 89 years from around 24 US areas. Assignments of participants to cohorts depended upon their own reported clinical history. Sequencing used immunoSEQ multiplex PCR; TCRdb keeps in-frame clones, though not all of them. This sample has about 290,000 clones, with approximately 88% found just once. Sequencing was carried out using PBMCs or T cells enriched from blood (not recorded which). This clonotype originated in a woman between 40 and 55 years old who had recovered from COVID-19. V and J are TRBV19 and TRBJ1-2; 9 positions match TRBD1. The CDR3 region is CASSDRGQGSLGYTF. The CDR3 DNA sequence: TGTGCCAGTAGTGATCGGGGACAGGGAAGTCTTGGCTACACCTTC.